The subject of this entry is one TCR beta chain. The length of the CDR3 is 16 residues. After removal of 6 bases from V and 0 bases from J, the junction contained 8 bases not matched to a gene. From germline, CDR1 is SGHTA and CDR2 FQGTGA. These data belong to a study of cytomegalovirus exposure and HLA in healthy donors. The PCR employed 60 Vbeta primers together with 13 Jbeta primers. This table comes from immunoSEQ multiplex PCR, and its TCRdb copy is limited to in-frame clones, with some not included. The repertoire consists of approximately 120,000 clones, with roughly 74% occurring once and the leading ten covering about 3.5%.

The chain links TRBV7-3 to TRBJ2-1; 7 positions match TRBD1. The source is a man aged 35-49 years in good health and CMV-seronegative. Sequencing was performed on PBMCs. The CDR3 DNA reads TGTGCCAGCAGTCCAAGGACAGGACGCTCCTACAATGAGCAGTTCTTC. Amino acid sequence: CASSPRTGRSYNEQFF. The complete variable domain, with remaining parts taken from reference TRBV7-3 and TRBJ2-1, reads GAGVSQTPSNKVTEKGKYVELRCDPISGHTALYWYRQSLGQGPEFLIYFQGTGAADDSGLPNDRFFAVRPEGSVSTLKIQRTERGDSAVYLCASSPRTGRSYNEQFFGPGTRLTVL.